The clone carrying this TCR beta chain was picked up one time. Clones were read by immunoSEQ multiplex PCR, and TCRdb kept only the in-frame ones, dropping some. The sample gives fewer than 100,000 clones, about 94% of which show up once; roughly 0.3% is in the top ten. These data originate in a study of siplizumab effects on memory and regulatory T cells. The CDR3 has 16 residues. Germline loops: CDR1 SQVTM, CDR2 ANQGSEA. V lost 7 bases and J 1 base, leaving 19 bases between the germline ends. Sequencing used non-Treg CD4+ T cells sorted from blood. This chain connects TRBV29-1 to TRBJ2-2, with D possibly matching TRBD2 (6 bases). This TCR came from a human donor in good health. The CDR3 coding sequence is TGCAGCGCCCACCGGGGAGGCACGATGAACACCGGGGAGCTGTTTTTT. Translating gives CSAHRGGTMNTGELFF.